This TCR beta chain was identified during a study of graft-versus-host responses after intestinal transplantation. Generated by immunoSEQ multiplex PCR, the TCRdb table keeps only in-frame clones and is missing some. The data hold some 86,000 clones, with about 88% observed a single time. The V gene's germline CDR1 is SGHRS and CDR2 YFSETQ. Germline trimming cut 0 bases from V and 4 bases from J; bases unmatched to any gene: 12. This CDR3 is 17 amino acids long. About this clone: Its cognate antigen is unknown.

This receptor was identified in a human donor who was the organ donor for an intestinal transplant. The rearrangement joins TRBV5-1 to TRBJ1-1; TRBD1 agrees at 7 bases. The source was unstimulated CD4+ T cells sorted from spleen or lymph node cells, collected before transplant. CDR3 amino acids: CASSLDRGGFAGTEAFF. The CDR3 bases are TGCGCCAGCAGCTTGGACAGGGGTGGGTTTGCGGGCACTGAAGCTTTCTTT.